This T cell receptor beta chain is from a study of control samples from healthy donors and cancer patients. The method was immunoSEQ multiplex PCR; TCRdb's version includes in-frame clones alone and lacks a portion of them. The repertoire consists of around 180,000 clones, with just over 85% occurring once and the leading ten covering roughly 5.3%. Trimming took 6 bases from V and 2 from J, leaving 13 bases between them. The CDR3 runs to 15 residues. CDR1 SEHNR and CDR2 FQNEAQ come from the germline V gene (reference sequence). The source material was blood. The sequence was collected from a woman aged 25 to 45 in good health. The chain has TRBV7-9 and TRBJ2-2; tentative D call: TRBD1 (6 bases). CDR3 nucleotide sequence: TGTGCCAGCAGTTATACAGGGCTTAACACCGGGGAGCTGTTTTTT. Translating it yields CASSYTGLNTGELFF.